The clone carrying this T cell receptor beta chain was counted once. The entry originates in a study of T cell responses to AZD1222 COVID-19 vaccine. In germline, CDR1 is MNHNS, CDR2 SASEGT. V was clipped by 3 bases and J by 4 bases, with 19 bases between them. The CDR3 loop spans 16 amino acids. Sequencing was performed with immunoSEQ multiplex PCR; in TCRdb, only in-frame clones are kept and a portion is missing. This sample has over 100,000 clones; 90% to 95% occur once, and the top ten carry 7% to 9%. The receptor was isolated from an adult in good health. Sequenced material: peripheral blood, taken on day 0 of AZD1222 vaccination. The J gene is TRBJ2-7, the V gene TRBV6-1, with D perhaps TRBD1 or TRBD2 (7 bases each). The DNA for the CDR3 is TGTGCCAGCAGTGACGCCGCCAGGGGGGAGGGGTACGAGCAGTACTTC. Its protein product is CASSDAARGEGYEQYF.